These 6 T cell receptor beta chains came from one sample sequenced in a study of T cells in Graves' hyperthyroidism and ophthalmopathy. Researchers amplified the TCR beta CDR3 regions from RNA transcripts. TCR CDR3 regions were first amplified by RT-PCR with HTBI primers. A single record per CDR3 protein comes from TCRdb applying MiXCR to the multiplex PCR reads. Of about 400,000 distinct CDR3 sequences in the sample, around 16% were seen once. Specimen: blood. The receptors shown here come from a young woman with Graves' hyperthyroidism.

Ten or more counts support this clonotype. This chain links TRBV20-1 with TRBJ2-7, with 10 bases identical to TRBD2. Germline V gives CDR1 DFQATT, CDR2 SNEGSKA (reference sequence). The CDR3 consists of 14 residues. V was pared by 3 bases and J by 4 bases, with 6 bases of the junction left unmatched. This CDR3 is CSASPGAGGYEQYF. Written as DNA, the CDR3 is TGCAGTGCTAGCCCTGGAGCGGGAGGGTACGAGCAGTACTTC.

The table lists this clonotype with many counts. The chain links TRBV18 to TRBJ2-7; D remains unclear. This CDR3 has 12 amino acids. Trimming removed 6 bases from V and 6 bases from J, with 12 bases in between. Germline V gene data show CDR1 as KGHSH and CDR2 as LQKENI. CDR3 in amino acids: CASSQSLGEQYF. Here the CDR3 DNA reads TGTGCCAGCTCCCAAAGTTTAGGCGAGCAGTACTTC.

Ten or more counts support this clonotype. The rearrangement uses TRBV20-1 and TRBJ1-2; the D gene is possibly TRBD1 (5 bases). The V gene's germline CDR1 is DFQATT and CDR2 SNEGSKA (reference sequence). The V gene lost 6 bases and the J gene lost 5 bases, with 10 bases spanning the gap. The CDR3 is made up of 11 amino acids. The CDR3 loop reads CSASGGYGYTF. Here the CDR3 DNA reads TGCAGTGCCAGCGGGGGGTATGGCTACACCTTC.

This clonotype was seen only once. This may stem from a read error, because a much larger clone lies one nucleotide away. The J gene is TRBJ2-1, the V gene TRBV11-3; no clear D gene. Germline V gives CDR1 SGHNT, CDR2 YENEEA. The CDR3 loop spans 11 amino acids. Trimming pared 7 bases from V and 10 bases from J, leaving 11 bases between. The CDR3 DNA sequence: TGTGCCAGCAACCACGAAGAAGAGCAGTTCTTC. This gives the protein CASNHEEEQFF.

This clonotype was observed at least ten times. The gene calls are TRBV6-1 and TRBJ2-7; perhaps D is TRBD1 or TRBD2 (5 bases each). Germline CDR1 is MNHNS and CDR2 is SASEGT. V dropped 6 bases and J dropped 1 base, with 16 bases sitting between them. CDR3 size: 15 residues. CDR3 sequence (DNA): TGTGCCAGCAGCCTTTACGGGGACCCTTCCTACGAGCAGTACTTC. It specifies CASSLYGDPSYEQYF.

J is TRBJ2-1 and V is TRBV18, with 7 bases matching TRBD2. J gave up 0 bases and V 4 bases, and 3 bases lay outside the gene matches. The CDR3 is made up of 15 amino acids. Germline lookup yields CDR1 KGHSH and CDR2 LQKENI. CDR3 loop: CASSLSGNSYNEQFF. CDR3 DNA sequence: TGTGCCAGCTCACTCAGCGGGAACTCCTACAATGAGCAGTTCTTC.